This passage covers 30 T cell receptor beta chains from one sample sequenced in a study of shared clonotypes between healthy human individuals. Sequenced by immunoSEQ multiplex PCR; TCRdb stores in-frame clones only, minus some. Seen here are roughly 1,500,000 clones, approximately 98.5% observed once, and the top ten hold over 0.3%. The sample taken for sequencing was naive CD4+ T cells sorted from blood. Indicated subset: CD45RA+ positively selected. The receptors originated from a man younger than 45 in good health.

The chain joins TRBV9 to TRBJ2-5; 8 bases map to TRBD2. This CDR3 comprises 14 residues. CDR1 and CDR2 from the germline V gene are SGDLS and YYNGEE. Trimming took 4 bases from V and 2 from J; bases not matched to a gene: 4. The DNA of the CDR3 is TGTGCCAGCAGCACCATAGCGGGGCAAGAGACCCAGTACTTC. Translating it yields CASSTIAGQETQYF.

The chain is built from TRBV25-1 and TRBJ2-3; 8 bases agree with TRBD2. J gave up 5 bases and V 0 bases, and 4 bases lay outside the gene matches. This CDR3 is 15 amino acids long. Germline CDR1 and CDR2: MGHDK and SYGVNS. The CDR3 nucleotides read TGTGCCAGCAGTGAATACGGGAGGGCCAGAGATACGCAGTATTTT. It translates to CASSEYGRARDTQYF.

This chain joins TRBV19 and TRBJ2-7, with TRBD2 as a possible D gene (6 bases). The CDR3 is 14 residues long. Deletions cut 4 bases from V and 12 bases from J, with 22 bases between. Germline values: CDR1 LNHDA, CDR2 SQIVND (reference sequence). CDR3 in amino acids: CASSTRLARDVVYF. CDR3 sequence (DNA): TGTGCCAGTAGTACCCGGTTAGCGCGGGACGTGGTGTACTTC.

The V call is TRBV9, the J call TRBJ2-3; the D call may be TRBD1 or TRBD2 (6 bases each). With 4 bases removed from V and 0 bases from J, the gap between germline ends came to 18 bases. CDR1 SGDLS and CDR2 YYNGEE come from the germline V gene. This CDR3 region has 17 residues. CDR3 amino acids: CASSRGVKGGSTDTQYF. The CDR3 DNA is TGTGCCAGCAGCCGAGGCGTAAAGGGGGGTAGCACAGATACGCAGTATTTT.

The CDR3 DNA reads as TGTGCCACCAGCAGAGGAAAAAGGACTAGCGGGAGAGAGACCCAGTACTTC. Translated, it gives CATSRGKRTSGRETQYF. This chain links TRBV15 with TRBJ2-5; 13 bases are shared with TRBD2. Germline V gives CDR1 LNHNV, CDR2 YYDKDF (reference sequence). The CDR3 length is 17 residues. V was pared by 1 base and J by 4 bases, with 6 bases of the junction left unmatched.

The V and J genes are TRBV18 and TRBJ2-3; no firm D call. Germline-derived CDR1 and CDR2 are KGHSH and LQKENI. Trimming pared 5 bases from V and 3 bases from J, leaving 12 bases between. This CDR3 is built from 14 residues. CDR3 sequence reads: CASSSRLVTDTQYF. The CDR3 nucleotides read TGTGCCAGCTCATCGCGATTAGTGACAGATACGCAGTATTTT.

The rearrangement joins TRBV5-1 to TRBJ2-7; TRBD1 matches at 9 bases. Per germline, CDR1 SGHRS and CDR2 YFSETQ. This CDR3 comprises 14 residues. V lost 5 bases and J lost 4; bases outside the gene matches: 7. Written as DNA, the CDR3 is TGCGCCAGCAGGGGGACAGGGTCAGGGTACGAGCAGTACTTC. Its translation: CASRGTGSGYEQYF.

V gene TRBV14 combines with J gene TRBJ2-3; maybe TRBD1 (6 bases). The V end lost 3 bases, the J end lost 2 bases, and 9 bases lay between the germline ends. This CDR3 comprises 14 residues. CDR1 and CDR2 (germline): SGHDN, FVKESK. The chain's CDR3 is CASSHRQATDTQYF. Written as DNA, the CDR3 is TGTGCCAGCAGCCACCGACAGGCCACAGATACGCAGTATTTT.

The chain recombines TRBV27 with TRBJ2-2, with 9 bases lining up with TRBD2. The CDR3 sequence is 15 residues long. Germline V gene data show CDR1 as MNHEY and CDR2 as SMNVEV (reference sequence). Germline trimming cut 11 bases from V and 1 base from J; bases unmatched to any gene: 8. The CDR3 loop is CACKGLALNTGELFF. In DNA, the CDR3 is TGTGCCTGTAAGGGACTAGCCTTGAACACCGGGGAGCTGTTTTTT.

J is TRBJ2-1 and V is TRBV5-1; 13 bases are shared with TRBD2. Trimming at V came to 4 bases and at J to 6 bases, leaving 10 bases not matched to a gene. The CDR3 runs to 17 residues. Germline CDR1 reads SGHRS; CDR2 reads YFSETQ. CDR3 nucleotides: TGCGCCAGCAGCGCCTACGGACTAGCGGGAGTCCTCAATGAGCAGTTCTTC. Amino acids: CASSAYGLAGVLNEQFF.

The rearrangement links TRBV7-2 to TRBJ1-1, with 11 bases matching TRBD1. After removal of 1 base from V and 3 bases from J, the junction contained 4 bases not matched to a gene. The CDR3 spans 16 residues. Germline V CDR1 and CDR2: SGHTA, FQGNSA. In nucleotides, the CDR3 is TGTGCCAGCAGCTTAGGAGGGACAGGGGGGTACACTGAAGCTTTCTTT. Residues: CASSLGGTGGYTEAFF.

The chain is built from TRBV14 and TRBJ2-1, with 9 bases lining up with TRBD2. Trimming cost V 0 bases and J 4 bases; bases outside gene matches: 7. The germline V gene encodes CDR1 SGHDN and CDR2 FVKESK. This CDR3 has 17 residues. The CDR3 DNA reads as TGTGCCAGCAGCCAAGAGCGGGAGGGCACCTGGTACAATGAGCAGTTCTTC. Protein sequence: CASSQEREGTWYNEQFF.

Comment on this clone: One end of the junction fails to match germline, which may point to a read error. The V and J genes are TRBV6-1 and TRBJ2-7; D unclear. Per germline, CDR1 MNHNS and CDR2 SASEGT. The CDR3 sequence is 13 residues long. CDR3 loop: CASREGSLYEQYF. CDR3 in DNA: TGTGCCAGCAGGGAAGGTAGTCTCTACGAGCAGTACTTC.

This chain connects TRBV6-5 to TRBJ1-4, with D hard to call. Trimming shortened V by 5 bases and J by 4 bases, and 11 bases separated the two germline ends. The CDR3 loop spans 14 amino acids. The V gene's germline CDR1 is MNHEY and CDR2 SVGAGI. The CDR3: CASSRHRGNEKLFF. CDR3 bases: TGTGCCAGCAGTCGGCACAGAGGTAATGAAAAACTGTTTTTT.

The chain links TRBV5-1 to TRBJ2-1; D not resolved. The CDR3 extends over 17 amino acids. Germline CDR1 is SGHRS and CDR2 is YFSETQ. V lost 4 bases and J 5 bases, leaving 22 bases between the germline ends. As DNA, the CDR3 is TGCGCCAGCAGCCGCTTCTCTCGTTCCAGACCTCACAATGAGCAGTTCTTC. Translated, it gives CASSRFSRSRPHNEQFF.

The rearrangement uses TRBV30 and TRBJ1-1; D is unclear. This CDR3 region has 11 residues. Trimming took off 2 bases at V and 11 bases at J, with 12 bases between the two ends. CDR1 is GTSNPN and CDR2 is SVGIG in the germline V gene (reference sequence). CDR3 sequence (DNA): TGTGCCTGGAGTCCCACAGTACGGGCTTTCTTT. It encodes CAWSPTVRAFF.

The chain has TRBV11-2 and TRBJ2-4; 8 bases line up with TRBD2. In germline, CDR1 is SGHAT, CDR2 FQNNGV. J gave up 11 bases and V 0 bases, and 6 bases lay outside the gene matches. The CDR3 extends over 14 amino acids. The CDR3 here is CASSLEGNGRVQYF. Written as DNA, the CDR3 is TGTGCCAGCAGCTTAGAGGGGAACGGGAGGGTTCAGTACTTC.

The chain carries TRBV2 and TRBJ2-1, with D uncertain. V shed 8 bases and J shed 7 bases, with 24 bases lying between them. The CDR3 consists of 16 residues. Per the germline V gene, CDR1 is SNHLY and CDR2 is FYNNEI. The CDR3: CASEYSPRSPPNEQFF. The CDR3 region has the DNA TGTGCCAGCGAGTACAGTCCCAGATCCCCACCTAATGAGCAGTTCTTC. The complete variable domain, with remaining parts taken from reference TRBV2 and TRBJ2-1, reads EPEVTQTPSHQVTQMGQEVILRCVPISNHLYFYWYRQILGQKVEFLVSFYNNEISEKSEIFDDQFSVERPDGSNFTLKIRSTKLEDSAMYFCASEYSPRSPPNEQFFGPGTRLTVL.

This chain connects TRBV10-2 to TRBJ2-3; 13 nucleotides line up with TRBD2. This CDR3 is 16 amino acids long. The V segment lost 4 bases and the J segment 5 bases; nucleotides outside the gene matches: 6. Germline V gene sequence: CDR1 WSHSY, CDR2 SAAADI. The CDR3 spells CASSATSGRSGDTQYF. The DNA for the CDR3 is TGCGCCAGCAGTGCGACTAGCGGGAGGTCCGGAGATACGCAGTATTTT.

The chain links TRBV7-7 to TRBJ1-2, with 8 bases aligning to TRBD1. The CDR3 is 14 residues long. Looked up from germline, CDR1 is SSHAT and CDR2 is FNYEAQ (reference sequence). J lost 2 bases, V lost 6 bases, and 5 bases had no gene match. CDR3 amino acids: CASSSQGANYGYTF. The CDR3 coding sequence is TGTGCCAGCAGTTCCCAGGGGGCCAACTATGGCTACACCTTC.

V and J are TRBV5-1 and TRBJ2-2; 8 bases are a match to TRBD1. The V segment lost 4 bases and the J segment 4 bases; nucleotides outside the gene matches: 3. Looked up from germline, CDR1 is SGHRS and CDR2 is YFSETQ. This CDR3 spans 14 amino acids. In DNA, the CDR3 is TGCGCCAGCAGCCGGACAGGGTCCACCGGGGAGCTGTTTTTT. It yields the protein CASSRTGSTGELFF. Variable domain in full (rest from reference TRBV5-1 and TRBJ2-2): KAGVTQTPRYLIKTRGQQVTLSCSPISGHRSVSWYQQTPGQGLQFLFEYFSETQRNKGNFPGRFSGRQFSNSRSEMNVSTLELGDSALYLCASSRTGSTGELFFGEGSRLTVL.

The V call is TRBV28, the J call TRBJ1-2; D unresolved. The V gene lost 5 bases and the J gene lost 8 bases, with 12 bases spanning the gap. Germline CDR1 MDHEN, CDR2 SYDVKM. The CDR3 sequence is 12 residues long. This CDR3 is CASSILPRGYTF. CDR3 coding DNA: TGTGCCAGCAGTATACTCCCCAGAGGCTACACCTTC.

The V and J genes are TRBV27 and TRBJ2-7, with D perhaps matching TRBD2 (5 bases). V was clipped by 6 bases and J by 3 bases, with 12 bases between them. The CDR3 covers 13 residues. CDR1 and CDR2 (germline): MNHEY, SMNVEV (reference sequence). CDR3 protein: CASRRTWVYEQYF. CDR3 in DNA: TGTGCCAGCAGAAGGACTTGGGTCTACGAGCAGTACTTC.

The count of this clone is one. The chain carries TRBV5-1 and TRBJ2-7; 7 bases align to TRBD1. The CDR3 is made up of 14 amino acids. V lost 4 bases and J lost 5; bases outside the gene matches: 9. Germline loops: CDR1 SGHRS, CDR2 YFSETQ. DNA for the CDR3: TGCGCCAGCAGCCCGCCAGGGGGTCTACACGAGCAGTACTTC. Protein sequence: CASSPPGGLHEQYF.

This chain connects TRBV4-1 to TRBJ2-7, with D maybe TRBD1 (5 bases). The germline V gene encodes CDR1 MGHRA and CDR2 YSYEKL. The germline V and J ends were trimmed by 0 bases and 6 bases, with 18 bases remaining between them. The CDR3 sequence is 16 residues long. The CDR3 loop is CASSQEDSPFWAEQYF. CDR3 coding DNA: TGCGCCAGCAGCCAAGAAGACAGCCCGTTTTGGGCCGAGCAGTACTTC.

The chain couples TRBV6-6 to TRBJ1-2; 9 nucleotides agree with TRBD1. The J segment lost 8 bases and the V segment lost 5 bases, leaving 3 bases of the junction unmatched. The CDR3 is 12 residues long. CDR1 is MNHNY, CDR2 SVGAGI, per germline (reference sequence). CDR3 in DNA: TGTGCCAGCAGTAAGGACAGGGGCGGCTACACCTTC. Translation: CASSKDRGGYTF.

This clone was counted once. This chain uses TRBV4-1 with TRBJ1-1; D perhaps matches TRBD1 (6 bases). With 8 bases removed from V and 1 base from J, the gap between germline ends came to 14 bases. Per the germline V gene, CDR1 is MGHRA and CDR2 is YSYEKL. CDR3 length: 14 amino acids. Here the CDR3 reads CASSSDRWNTEAFF. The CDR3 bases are TGCGCCAGCTCCTCAGACAGGTGGAACACTGAAGCTTTCTTT.

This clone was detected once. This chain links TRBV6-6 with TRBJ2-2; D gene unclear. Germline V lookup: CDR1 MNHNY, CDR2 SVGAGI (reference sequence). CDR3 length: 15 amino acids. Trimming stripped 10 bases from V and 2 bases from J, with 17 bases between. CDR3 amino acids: CATRLLALNTGELFF. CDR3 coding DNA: TGTGCCACCCGTTTGTTGGCCCTTAACACCGGGGAGCTGTTTTTT.

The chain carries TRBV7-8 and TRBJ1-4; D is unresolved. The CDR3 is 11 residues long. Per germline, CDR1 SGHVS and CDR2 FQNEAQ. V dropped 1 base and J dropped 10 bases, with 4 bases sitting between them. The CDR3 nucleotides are TGTGCCAGCAGCTTAGGAGGAAAACTGTTTTTT. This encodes CASSLGGKLFF.

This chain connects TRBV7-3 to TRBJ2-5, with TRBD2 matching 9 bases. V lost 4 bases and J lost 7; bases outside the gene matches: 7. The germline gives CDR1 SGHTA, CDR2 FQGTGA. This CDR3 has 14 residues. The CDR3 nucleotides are TGTGCCAGCAGCTCGGGACTAGCAGCAGCGACCCAGTACTTC. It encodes CASSSGLAAATQYF.